Listed below are T cell receptor beta chains from one sample, sequenced in a study of T-cell memory formation after mild COVID-19. TCRdb re-called the 5' RACE reads through MiXCR, storing one row per CDR3 protein. This table holds around 430,000 distinct CDR3 sequences, about a sixth found once. The specimen was PBMCs or a T cell subset sorted from them (not recorded which). These receptors were obtained from a man between 18 and 29 years old who had mild COVID-19 (a few samples of this study predate the infection). Cell type and time point are not known. Each CDR3 is given with its conserved first and last residue. D genes are given only for firm matches. Clone size is stated in some rows and not others, as once, few, many or a class when expanded.

d_gene	v_gene	abundance	len	j_gene	CDR3aa	CDR3nt
TRBD2	TRBV7-6	few	17	TRBJ2-1	CASSGSLAGGKSNEQFF	TGTGCCAGCAGCGGTTCCTTAGCGGGGGGAAAATCCAATGAGCAGTTCTTC
-	TRBV7-3	-	15	TRBJ2-3	CAKPLGRSRTDTQYF	TGTGCCAAGCCCCTCGGGCGATCTCGCACAGATACGCAGTATTTT
TRBD2	TRBV7-6	few	14	TRBJ2-1	CASSWGLAANEQFF	TGTGCCAGCAGCTGGGGACTAGCGGCCAATGAGCAGTTCTTC
-	TRBV5-4	few	14	TRBJ2-7	CASSSGQDLYEQYF	TGTGCCAGCAGCTCTGGTCAGGACCTCTACGAGCAGTACTTC
-	TRBV7-8	-	14	TRBJ1-4	CASSWTATNEKLFF	TGTGCCAGCAGCTGGACTGCAACTAATGAAAAACTGTTTTTT
TRBD1	TRBV5-1	few	17	TRBJ2-3	CASSLGLSRGPSDTQYF	TGCGCCAGCAGCTTGGGGTTATCCAGGGGGCCATCAGATACGCAGTATTTT
-	TRBV7-7	many	13	TRBJ2-1	CASSLAGGDEQFF	TGTGCCAGCAGCTTAGCGGGGGGCGATGAGCAGTTCTTC
-	TRBV20-1	-	13	TRBJ1-4	CSAVGGGSEKLFF	TGCAGTGCTGTTGGGGGGGGTAGTGAAAAACTGTTTTTT
-	TRBV9	few	16	TRBJ2-3	CASSVVVGGTTDTQYF	TGTGCCAGCAGCGTAGTGGTCGGGGGCACCACAGATACGCAGTATTTT
-	TRBV5-4	-	15	TRBJ1-1	CASSLTGRINTEAFF	TGTGCCAGCAGCTTGACAGGGAGGATAAACACTGAAGCTTTCTTT
-	TRBV5-6	-	15	TRBJ2-1	CASSLSLSSYNEQFF	TGTGCCAGCAGCTTGTCCCTGAGCTCCTACAATGAGCAGTTCTTC
-	TRBV5-6	-	14	TRBJ2-3	CASRAGGQADTQYF	TGTGCCAGCCGCGCCGGGGGGCAGGCGGATACGCAGTATTTT
-	TRBV9	few	14	TRBJ2-7	CASSVGPDSYEQYF	TGTGCCAGCAGCGTAGGCCCCGACAGCTACGAGCAGTACTTC
-	TRBV13	-	13	TRBJ1-5	CASSRGGGQPQHF	TGTGCCAGCAGCCGCGGGGGGGGACAGCCCCAGCATTTT
-	TRBV20-1	-	15	TRBJ2-3	CSASNPVGSTDTQYF	TGCAGTGCTAGTAACCCGGTCGGCAGCACAGATACGCAGTATTTT
-	TRBV28	-	14	TRBJ2-2	CAGCRDFLTGELFF	TGTGCCGGGTGTAGGGACTTTCTCACCGGGGAGCTGTTTTTT
-	TRBV18	few	13	TRBJ2-6	CASSPQRANVLTF	TGTGCCAGCTCACCTCAAAGGGCCAACGTCCTGACTTTC
TRBD1	TRBV19	-	15	TRBJ1-5	CASSQNRGSNQPQHF	TGTGCCAGTAGCCAAAACAGGGGTAGCAATCAGCCCCAGCATTTT
-	TRBV5-1	-	14	TRBJ2-1	CASSLGTARVEQFF	TGCGCCAGCAGCTTGGGGACGGCTAGGGTTGAGCAGTTCTTC
-	TRBV15	few	13	TRBJ2-3	CATSRVTADTQYF	TGTGCCACCAGTCGTGTGACAGCAGATACGCAGTATTTT
TRBD2	TRBV6-4	-	15	TRBJ2-3	CASSQAGDGTDTQYF	TGTGCCAGCAGCCAAGCGGGGGATGGCACAGATACGCAGTATTTT
-	TRBV6-5	-	15	TRBJ1-6	CASSRGRAHNSPLHF	TGTGCCAGCAGTCGTGGTCGGGCGCATAATTCACCCCTCCACTTT
TRBD1	TRBV25-1	few	18	TRBJ1-5	CASSEYTRTGFRDQPQHF	TGTGCCAGCAGTGAATATACCCGGACAGGGTTTCGGGATCAGCCCCAGCATTTT
TRBD1	TRBV5-1	few	14	TRBJ1-6	CASSLPGGVSPLHF	TGCGCCAGCAGCTTGCCAGGGGGCGTTTCACCCCTCCACTTT
-	TRBV7-6	few	17	TRBJ2-2	CASSLSFSFANTGELFF	TGTGCCAGCAGCTTATCATTCTCTTTCGCGAACACCGGGGAGCTGTTTTTT
-	TRBV6-6	-	15	TRBJ1-3	CASSYSTGSGNTIYF	TGTGCCAGCAGTTACTCGACCGGGTCGGGAAACACCATATATTTT
TRBD1	TRBV12-3/TRBV12-4	-	17	TRBJ2-5	CASSSGTGGALEETQYF	TGTGCCAGCAGTTCCGGGACAGGGGGCGCGTTGGAAGAGACCCAGTACTTC
TRBD1	TRBV5-6	-	18	TRBJ2-6	CASSPETGKSSGANVLTF	TGTGCCAGCAGCCCCGAGACAGGGAAAAGCTCTGGGGCCAACGTCCTGACTTTC
-	TRBV7-9	few	13	TRBJ2-5	CASRGRAGETQYF	TGTGCCAGCAGGGGACGTGCTGGGGAGACCCAGTACTTC
TRBD2	TRBV5-1	few	15	TRBJ2-5	CASSLWGGGQETQYF	TGCGCCAGCAGCTTGTGGGGGGGAGGCCAAGAGACCCAGTACTTC
-	TRBV28	-	15	TRBJ2-5	CASSGGRGWQETQYF	TGTGCCAGCAGTGGGGGGCGGGGATGGCAAGAGACCCAGTACTTC
-	TRBV4-2	-	14	TRBJ1-1	CASSQEGFVSEAFF	TGTGCCAGCAGCCAAGAGGGCTTTGTGTCTGAAGCTTTCTTT
TRBD1	TRBV5-1	-	14	TRBJ2-3	CASIQGARTDTQYF	TGCGCCAGCATACAGGGGGCTCGCACAGATACGCAGTATTTT
-	TRBV6-2/TRBV6-3	few	12	TRBJ2-7	CASSVYPYEQYF	TGTGCCAGCAGTGTTTACCCCTACGAGCAGTACTTC
TRBD1	TRBV6-5	-	12	TRBJ1-1	CAIQGRHTEAFF	TGTGCCATACAGGGGAGGCACACTGAAGCTTTCTTT
-	TRBV20-1	-	13	TRBJ2-4	CSASWATKNIQYF	TGCAGTGCTAGTTGGGCGACCAAAAACATTCAGTACTTC
-	TRBV5-5	few	14	TRBJ2-3	CASSFQRFTDTQYF	TGTGCCAGCAGCTTCCAGAGATTCACAGATACGCAGTATTTT
-	TRBV12-3/TRBV12-4	few	13	TRBJ1-2	CASTGPHWDGYTF	TGTGCCAGCACCGGCCCTCACTGGGATGGCTACACCTTC
-	TRBV28	-	12	TRBJ1-5	CASSLGIQPQHF	TGTGCCAGCAGTTTAGGAATCCAGCCCCAGCATTTT
-	TRBV12-3/TRBV12-4	few	13	TRBJ2-4	CASSLGLHTLQYF	TGTGCCAGCAGTTTAGGTTTACATACTCTTCAATACTTC
-	TRBV2	-	12	TRBJ2-1	CASSADSNEQFF	TGTGCCAGCAGTGCTGACAGCAATGAGCAGTTCTTC
-	TRBV19	-	12	TRBJ1-2	CASSIPGLGYTF	TGTGCCAGTAGTATCCCAGGGCTTGGCTACACCTTC
TRBD1	TRBV29-1	-	18	TRBJ2-7	CSARNTPLRDRSSYEQYF	TGCAGCGCCAGAAACACACCACTCCGGGACAGGAGCTCCTACGAGCAGTACTTC
-	TRBV28	-	15	TRBJ1-4	CASSSNRVWDEKLFF	TGTGCCAGCAGTTCAAACAGGGTGTGGGATGAAAAACTGTTTTTT
-	TRBV14	-	15	TRBJ1-1	CASSQVVVRYTEAFF	TGTGCCAGCAGCCAAGTCGTAGTGAGGTACACTGAAGCTTTCTTT
TRBD1	TRBV7-3	few	18	TRBJ2-2	CASSLRGQGASGTGELFF	TGTGCCAGCAGCTTAAGGGGACAGGGGGCGAGTGGCACCGGGGAGCTGTTTTTT
-	TRBV12-3/TRBV12-4	few	12	TRBJ1-6	CASSPDNSPLHF	TGTGCCAGCAGCCCAGACAATTCACCCCTCCACTTT